The 22 T cell receptor beta chains below were found in one sample sequenced in a study of T cells of healthy individuals. TCRdb re-derived calls from the 5' RACE reads in MiXCR, one entry per CDR3 protein. This sample carries some 41,000 distinct CDR3 sequences, roughly 4.3% of them seen once, and the ten largest clones take approximately 8.5%. These receptors were collected from a human donor in good health.

Only a few counts were recorded for this clonotype. This sequence joins TRBV5-6 and TRBJ1-5; 7 bases are shared with TRBD1. Trimming cost V 4 bases and J 5 bases; bases outside gene matches: 6. In germline, CDR1 is SGHDT, CDR2 YYEEEE. There are 14 residues in the CDR3. CDR3 loop: CASSPGTAYQPQHF. CDR3 in DNA: TGTGCCAGCAGCCCGGGGACAGCTTATCAGCCCCAGCATTTT.

In its sample, this clonotype was seen a few times. This chain connects TRBV6-5 to TRBJ2-2; perhaps TRBD2 as D (6 bases). Germline CDR1 reads MNHEY; CDR2 reads SVGAGI. V shed 6 bases and J shed 4 bases, with 15 bases lying between them. This CDR3 comprises 15 residues. CDR3: CASRRPSGATGELFF. In DNA, the CDR3 is TGTGCCAGCAGGCGACCTTCGGGAGCCACCGGGGAGCTGTTTTTT.

This clonotype showed up many times. This chain joins TRBV12-3 or TRBV12-4 and TRBJ1-6; unclear D gene. V lost 6 bases to trimming and J lost 5 bases, with 11 bases between them. CDR3 length: 14 amino acids. CDR3 DNA: TGTGCCAGCAGGACGCTGACTAATAATTCACCCCTCCACTTT. Translation gives CASRTLTNNSPLHF.

This clonotype has a handful of counts. The chain employs TRBV7-2 and TRBJ2-3; D is uncertain. The V end was cut by 5 bases, the J end by 0 bases, with 6 bases between. The CDR3 is 13 residues long. The germline V gene encodes CDR1 SGHTA and CDR2 FQGNSA. The DNA for the CDR3 is TGTGCCAGCAGCACAACAAGCACAGATACGCAGTATTTT. Its translation is CASSTTSTDTQYF.

The V and J genes are TRBV7-9 and TRBJ2-1, with 7 bases aligning to TRBD2. Germline CDR1 reads SEHNR; CDR2 reads FQNEAQ (reference sequence). Germline trimming cut 1 base from V and 12 bases from J; bases unmatched to any gene: 6. This CDR3 spans 13 amino acids. The CDR3 region has the DNA TGTGCCAGCAGCTTAGTGGAGGCGGGAGCGCAGTTCTTC. Translation gives CASSLVEAGAQFF.

This clonotype was observed a few times. The chain recombines TRBV11-1 with TRBJ2-3; D may be TRBD1 or TRBD2 (5 bases each). Looked up from germline, CDR1 is SGHAT and CDR2 is FQDESV (reference sequence). This CDR3 has 15 amino acids. V was clipped by 5 bases and J by 4 bases, with 16 bases between them. The CDR3 here is CASSERQGDADTQYF. The CDR3 nucleotides read TGTGCCAGCAGCGAGCGGCAGGGAGACGCAGATACGCAGTATTTT. The complete variable domain, with remaining parts taken from reference TRBV11-1 and TRBJ2-3, reads EAEVAQSPRYKITEKSQAVAFWCDPISGHATLYWYRQILGQGPELLVQFQDESVVDDSQLPKDRFSAERLKGVDSTLKIQPAELGDSAMYLCASSERQGDADTQYFGPGTRLTVL.

In its sample, this clonotype was seen many times. The chain has TRBV7-9 and TRBJ1-1; D gene uncertain. Germline CDR1 SEHNR, CDR2 FQNEAQ (reference sequence). Trimming left V 5 bases short and J 6 bases short, with 22 bases between. The CDR3 runs to 16 residues. CDR3 nucleotide sequence: TGTGCCAGCAGCGATCAGCCTGGGGTCGACGGTGCTGAAGCTTTCTTT. As protein: CASSDQPGVDGAEAFF.

V and J are TRBV7-9 and TRBJ2-3; 7 bases agree with TRBD2. This CDR3 has 15 amino acids. The germline V gene has CDR1 SEHNR and CDR2 FQNEAQ (reference sequence). The J segment lost 1 base and the V segment lost 4 bases, leaving 5 bases of the junction unmatched. CDR3 sequence: CASSWDYARTDTQYF. The CDR3 DNA is TGTGCCAGCAGCTGGGACTACGCCCGCACAGATACGCAGTATTTT. Drawing the rest from reference TRBV7-9 and TRBJ2-3, the complete variable domain is DTGVSQNPRHKITKRGQNVTFRCDPISEHNRLYWYRQTLGQGPEFLTYFQNEAQLEKSRLLSDRFSAERPKGSFSTLEIQRTEQGDSAMYLCASSWDYARTDTQYFGPGTRLTVL.

The rearrangement joins TRBV27 to TRBJ2-1; D not resolved. The V gene lost 5 bases and the J gene lost 0 bases, with 11 bases spanning the gap. CDR3 length: 15 amino acids. Germline values: CDR1 MNHEY, CDR2 SMNVEV (reference sequence). The CDR3 region is CASSDRGYSYNEQFF. As DNA, the CDR3 is TGTGCCAGCAGTGACCGCGGCTACTCCTACAATGAGCAGTTCTTC.

A remark on this clonotype: A much larger clone differs from this one at a single base, so this may be a read error. V and J are TRBV27 and TRBJ1-5, with a tentative D call TRBD1 (6 bases). The V end lost 5 bases, the J end lost 5 bases, and 10 bases lay between the germline ends. CDR1 MNHEY and CDR2 SMNVEV come from the germline V gene (reference sequence). This CDR3 is 13 amino acids long. As DNA, the CDR3 is TGTGCCAGCAGTATGGGGGGGCATCAGCCCCAGCATTTT. Its protein product is CASSMGGHQPQHF.

This clonotype was seen at least ten times. This chain uses TRBV7-9 with TRBJ2-3; 8 bases are shared with TRBD2. CDR1 is SEHNR and CDR2 is FQNEAQ in the germline V gene (reference sequence). Unmatched junction bases numbered 7, after V lost 5 bases and J lost 3 bases. The CDR3 spans 15 residues. CDR3 in DNA: TGTGCCAGCAGCGGAGCGGGAGCAGGGACAGATACGCAGTATTTT. Protein: CASSGAGAGTDTQYF. The full variable domain, its missing parts supplied by reference TRBV7-9 and TRBJ2-3, is DTGVSQNPRHKITKRGQNVTFRCDPISEHNRLYWYRQTLGQGPEFLTYFQNEAQLEKSRLLSDRFSAERPKGSFSTLEIQRTEQGDSAMYLCASSGAGAGTDTQYFGPGTRLTVL.

The table lists this clonotype with many counts. The chain links TRBV6-5 to TRBJ2-7; D possibly corresponds to TRBD1 (5 bases). Germline V CDR1 and CDR2: MNHEY, SVGAGI. V was trimmed by 7 bases and J by 2 bases, leaving 9 bases between them. This CDR3 is 12 amino acids long. CDR3 sequence (DNA): TGTGCCAGCAAAGGGGCCGCCTACGAGCAGTACTTC. This gives the protein CASKGAAYEQYF.

This clonotype was seen ten or more times. This chain connects TRBV20-1 to TRBJ2-2; D is perhaps TRBD1 (5 bases). Trimming left V 0 bases short and J 0 bases short, with 8 bases between. Germline V CDR1 and CDR2: DFQATT, SNEGSKA (reference sequence). The CDR3 is 15 amino acids. DNA for the CDR3: TGCAGTGCTAGAGACTACAGGACGAACACCGGGGAGCTGTTTTTT. Amino acids: CSARDYRTNTGELFF.

This clonotype was seen repeatedly, ten times or more. CDR3 sequence reads: CASIPGGAYEQYF. The DNA of the CDR3 is TGTGCCAGCATTCCGGGAGGGGCCTACGAGCAGTACTTC. V is TRBV7-9 and J is TRBJ2-7; 8 bases align to TRBD2. Germline V gene sequence: CDR1 SEHNR, CDR2 FQNEAQ (reference sequence). Germline trimming cut 7 bases from V and 2 bases from J; bases unmatched to any gene: 4. This CDR3 has 13 residues.

This clonotype appeared many times. This rearrangement joins TRBV4-2 to TRBJ2-3; no clear D gene. Trimming stripped 4 bases from V and 5 bases from J, with 10 bases between. The CDR3 is 13 residues long. Germline lookup yields CDR1 LGHNA and CDR2 YNFKEQ. The CDR3 is CASSPTEKDTQYF. CDR3 in DNA: TGTGCCAGCAGCCCAACCGAGAAAGATACGCAGTATTTT.

This clonotype was counted at least ten times. The chain employs TRBV12-3 or TRBV12-4 and TRBJ1-1; D gene ambiguous. Trimming shortened V by 3 bases and J by 3 bases, and 8 bases separated the two germline ends. The CDR3 covers 13 residues. The CDR3 DNA is TGTGCCAGCAGTTTTCGTCGGGACACTGAAGCTTTCTTT. Protein sequence: CASSFRRDTEAFF.

This clonotype was observed at least ten times. The chain recombines TRBV6-5 with TRBJ2-7; 8 bases are a match to TRBD2. Germline lookup yields CDR1 MNHEY and CDR2 SVGAGI. The ends lost 6 bases at V and 4 bases at J; junction bases unmatched: 11. This CDR3 has 15 amino acids. For the CDR3, the DNA is TGTGCCAGCAGCCTTGGGCCTAGCGGGCGATACGAGCAGTACTTC. Protein product: CASSLGPSGRYEQYF.

This clonotype appeared many times. The chain recombines TRBV11-2 with TRBJ2-7; TRBD2 aligns across 11 bases. The length of the CDR3 is 15 residues. In germline, CDR1 is SGHAT, CDR2 FQNNGV. V trimming: 4 bases; J trimming: 4 bases; junction bases outside the gene matches: 6. CDR3 residues: CASSSIAGGPYEQYF. The DNA of the CDR3 is TGTGCCAGCAGCTCTATAGCGGGAGGGCCGTACGAGCAGTACTTC.

In this sample, this clonotype turned up many times. The chain uses TRBV4-2 and TRBJ2-1; 11 bases match TRBD2. Trimming cost V 2 bases and J 3 bases; bases outside gene matches: 3. CDR3 length: 16 residues. Germline CDR1 and CDR2: LGHNA and YNFKEQ. The CDR3 sequence is CASSQLLAGDYNEQFF. CDR3 in DNA: TGTGCCAGCAGCCAACTACTAGCGGGAGACTACAATGAGCAGTTCTTC.

This clonotype showed up just a few times. The chain links TRBV30 to TRBJ2-5; D gene ambiguous. Looked up from germline, CDR1 is GTSNPN and CDR2 is SVGIG (reference sequence). The CDR3 extends over 11 amino acids. V lost 6 bases to trimming and J lost 3 bases, with 8 bases between them. Written as DNA, the CDR3 is TGTGCCTGCTTAGGGAAAGAGACCCAGTACTTC. Amino acids: CACLGKETQYF.

This clonotype was observed at least ten times. The genes are TRBV6-4 and TRBJ2-1, with D tentatively TRBD2 (5 bases). This CDR3 contains 15 residues. Deletions cut 6 bases from V and 0 bases from J, with 12 bases between. Looked up from germline, CDR1 is MRHNA and CDR2 is SNTAGT. The CDR3 DNA follows: TGTGCCAGCAGCTTAGCCGGGGACTCCTACAATGAGCAGTTCTTC. Its protein is CASSLAGDSYNEQFF.

A word on this clonotype: A much larger clone lies a single base off, so this may be a read error. The CDR3 carries no conserved terminal phenylalanine or tryptophan, so it likely arises from a read error. The chain uses TRBV14 and TRBJ2-3; D might be TRBD2 (5 bases). From germline, CDR1 is SGHDN and CDR2 FVKESK. This CDR3 contains 14 residues. Trimming took off 4 bases at V and 0 bases at J, with 8 bases between the two ends. CDR3: CASSPWTSTDTQYL. The CDR3 bases are TGTGCCAGCAGCCCCTGGACTAGCACAGATACGCAGTATTTG.